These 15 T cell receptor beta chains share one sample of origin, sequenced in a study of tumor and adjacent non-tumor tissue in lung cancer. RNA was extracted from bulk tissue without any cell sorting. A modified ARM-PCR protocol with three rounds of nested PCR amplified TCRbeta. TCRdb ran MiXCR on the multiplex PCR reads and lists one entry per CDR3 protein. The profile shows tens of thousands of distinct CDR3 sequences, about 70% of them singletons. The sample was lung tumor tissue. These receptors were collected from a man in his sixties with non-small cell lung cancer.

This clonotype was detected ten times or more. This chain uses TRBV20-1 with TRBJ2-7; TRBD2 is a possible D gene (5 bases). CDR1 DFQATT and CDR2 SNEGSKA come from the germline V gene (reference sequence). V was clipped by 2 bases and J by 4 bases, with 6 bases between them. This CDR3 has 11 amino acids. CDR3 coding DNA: TGCAGTGCTAGACGGGGATACGAGCAGTACTTC. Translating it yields CSARRGYEQYF.

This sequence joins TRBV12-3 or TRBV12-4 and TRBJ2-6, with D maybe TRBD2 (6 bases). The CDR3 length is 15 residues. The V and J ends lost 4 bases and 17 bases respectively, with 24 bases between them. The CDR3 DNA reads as TGTGCCAGCAGTTGGGGGGACTCTGGGACCAACATCGTGACTTTC. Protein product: CASSWGDSGTNIVTF.

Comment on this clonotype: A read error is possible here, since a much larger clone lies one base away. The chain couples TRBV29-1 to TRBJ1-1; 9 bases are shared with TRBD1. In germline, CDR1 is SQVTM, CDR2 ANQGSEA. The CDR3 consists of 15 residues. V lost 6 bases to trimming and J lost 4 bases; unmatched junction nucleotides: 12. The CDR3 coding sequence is TGCAGCGTACCGGGACAGGGAACTATGAGCACTGAAGCTTTCTTT. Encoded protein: CSVPGQGTMSTEAFF.

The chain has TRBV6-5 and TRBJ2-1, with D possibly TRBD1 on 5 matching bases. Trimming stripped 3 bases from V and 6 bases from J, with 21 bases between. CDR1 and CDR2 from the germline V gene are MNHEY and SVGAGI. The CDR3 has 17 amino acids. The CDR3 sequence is CASSYSGGPGITNEQFF. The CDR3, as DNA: TGTGCCAGCAGTTATTCGGGTGGTCCAGGGATCACCAATGAGCAGTTCTTC.

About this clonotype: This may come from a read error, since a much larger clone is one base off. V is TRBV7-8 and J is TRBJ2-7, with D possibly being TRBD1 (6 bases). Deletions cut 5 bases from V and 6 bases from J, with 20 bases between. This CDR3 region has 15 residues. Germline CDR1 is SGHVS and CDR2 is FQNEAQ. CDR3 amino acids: CASSIRPRGESEQYF. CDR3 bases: TGTGCCAGCAGCATACGTCCCAGGGGAGAAAGCGAGCAGTACTTC.

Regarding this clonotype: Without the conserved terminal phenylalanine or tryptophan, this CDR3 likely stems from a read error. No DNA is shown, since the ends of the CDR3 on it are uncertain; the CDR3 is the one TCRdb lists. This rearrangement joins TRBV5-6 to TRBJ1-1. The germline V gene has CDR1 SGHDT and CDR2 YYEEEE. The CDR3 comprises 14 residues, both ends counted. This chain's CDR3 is CASGSRGMNTEASP.

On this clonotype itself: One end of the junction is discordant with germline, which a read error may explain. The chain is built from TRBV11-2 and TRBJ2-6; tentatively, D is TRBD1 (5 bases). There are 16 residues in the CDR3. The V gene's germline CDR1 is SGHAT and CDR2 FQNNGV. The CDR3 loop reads CANSFFGRSGANVPTF. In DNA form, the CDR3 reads TGTGCCAACAGCTTTTTTGGACGCTCTGGGGCCAACGTCCCGACTTTC.

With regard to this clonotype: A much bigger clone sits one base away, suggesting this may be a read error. CDR3 protein: CSASRRAVETQYF. The CDR3 DNA sequence: TGCAGTGCTAGCAGGAGGGCCGTAGAGACCCAGTACTTC. The chain combines TRBV20-1 with TRBJ2-5; tentative D call: TRBD2 (6 bases). Trimming took off 3 bases at V and 4 bases at J, with 12 bases between the two ends. Looked up from germline, CDR1 is DFQATT and CDR2 is SNEGSKA (reference sequence). This CDR3 contains 13 residues.

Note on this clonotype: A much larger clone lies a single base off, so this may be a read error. CDR3 in amino acids: CASSFTPYTGNTEAFF. CDR3 DNA sequence: TGCGCCAGCAGCTTTACCCCCTACACAGGGAACACTGAAGCTTTCTTT. The chain has TRBV5-1 and TRBJ1-1; the D gene is possibly TRBD1 (5 bases). Between the trimmed V and J ends, which lost 2 bases and 1 base, there was a span of 15 bases. CDR1 and CDR2 (germline): SGHRS, YFSETQ. This CDR3 spans 16 amino acids.

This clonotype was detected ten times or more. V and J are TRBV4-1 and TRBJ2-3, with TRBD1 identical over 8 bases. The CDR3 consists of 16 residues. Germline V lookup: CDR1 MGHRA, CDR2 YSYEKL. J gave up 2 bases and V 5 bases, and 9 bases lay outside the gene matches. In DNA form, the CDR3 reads TGCGCCAGCAGCACCACCGGACAGGGTTACACAGATACGCAGTATTTT. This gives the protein CASSTTGQGYTDTQYF.

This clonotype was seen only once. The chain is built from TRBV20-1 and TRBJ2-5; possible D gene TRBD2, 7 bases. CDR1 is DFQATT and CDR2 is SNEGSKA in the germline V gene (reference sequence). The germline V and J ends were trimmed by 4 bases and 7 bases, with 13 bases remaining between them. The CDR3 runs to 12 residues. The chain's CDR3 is CSATGDYGTQYF. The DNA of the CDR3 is TGCAGTGCTACAGGGGACTACGGGACCCAGTACTTC.

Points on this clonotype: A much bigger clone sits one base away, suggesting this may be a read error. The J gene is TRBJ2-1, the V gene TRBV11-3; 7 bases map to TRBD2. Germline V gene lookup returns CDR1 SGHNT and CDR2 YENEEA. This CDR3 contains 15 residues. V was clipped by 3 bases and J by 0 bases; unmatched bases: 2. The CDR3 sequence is CASSFTSDSYNEQFF. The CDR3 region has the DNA TGTGCCAGCAGCTTTACTAGCGACTCCTACAATGAGCAGTTCTTC. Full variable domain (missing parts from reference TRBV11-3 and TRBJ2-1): EAGVVQSPRYKIIEKKQPVAFWCNPISGHNTLYWYLQNLGQGPELLIRYENEEAVDDSQLPKDRFSAERLKGVDSTLKIQPAELGDSAVYLCASSFTSDSYNEQFFGPGTRLTVL.

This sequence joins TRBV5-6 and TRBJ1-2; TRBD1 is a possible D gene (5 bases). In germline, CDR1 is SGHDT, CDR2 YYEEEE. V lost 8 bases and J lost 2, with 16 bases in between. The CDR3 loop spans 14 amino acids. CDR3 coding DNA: TGTGCCAGGCGCGCCGAGGGGCAGAACTATGGCTACACCTTC. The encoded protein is CARRAEGQNYGYTF.

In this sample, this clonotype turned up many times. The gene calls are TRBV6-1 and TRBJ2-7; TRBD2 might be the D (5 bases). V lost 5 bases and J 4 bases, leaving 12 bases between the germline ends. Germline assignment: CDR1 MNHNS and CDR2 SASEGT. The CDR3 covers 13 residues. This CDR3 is CASSPRRAYEQYF. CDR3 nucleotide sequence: TGTGCCAGCAGTCCCCGGCGGGCTTACGAGCAGTACTTC.

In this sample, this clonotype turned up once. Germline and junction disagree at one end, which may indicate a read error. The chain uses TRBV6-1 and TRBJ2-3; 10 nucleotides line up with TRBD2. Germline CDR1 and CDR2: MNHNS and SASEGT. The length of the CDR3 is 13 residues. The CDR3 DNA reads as TGTGCCTGCAGGAGCGGGAGGGCAGATACACAGTATTTT. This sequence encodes CACRSGRADTQYF.